Listed here are 32 T cell receptor beta chains from one sample, sequenced in a study of Ad26.COV2.S vaccination and SARS-CoV-2 variants. Clones were read by immunoSEQ multiplex PCR, and TCRdb kept only the in-frame ones, dropping some. This table holds about 400,000 clones, approximately 91% found once. Treatment meaning: roughly 18 received Ad26.COV2.S at low or high dose, single or two shots; 5 received placebo; per-sample allocation not given. The samples were gathered on day 63 after the first injection of vaccine or placebo. The sample in question was peripheral blood, obtained in a trial of Ad26.COV2.S vaccine versus placebo. All receptors derive from a person aged 18-65 years who received the Ad26.COV2.S COVID-19 vaccine or a placebo.

V is TRBV28 and J is TRBJ2-7; 9 nucleotides line up with TRBD1. There are 18 residues in the CDR3. V dropped 11 bases and J dropped 0; count of bases not matched to a gene: 20. Germline CDR1 MDHEN, CDR2 SYDVKM. CDR3 sequence: CAGAPGTGPFRSSYEQYF. For the CDR3, the DNA is TGTGCCGGGGCCCCCGGGACAGGGCCGTTCAGGAGCTCCTACGAGCAGTACTTC.

The CDR3 coding sequence is TGTGCCAGCAGTTTAAAGCTAGGACTAGCTCCGTCCTACGAGCAGTACTTC. It encodes CASSLKLGLAPSYEQYF. This sequence joins TRBV28 and TRBJ2-7; 8 nucleotides line up with TRBD2. Trimming took 2 bases from V and 1 from J; bases not matched to a gene: 10. This CDR3 comprises 17 residues. CDR1 MDHEN and CDR2 SYDVKM come from the germline V gene.

This chain connects TRBV24-1 to TRBJ2-1, with 9 positions matching TRBD2. Germline CDR1 KGHDR, CDR2 SFDVKD. This CDR3 is built from 15 residues. The trim removed 7 bases at V and 8 bases at J, leaving 11 bases unmatched. CDR3 nucleotide sequence: TGTGCCACCAGCGGGTTAGCGGGAGAGAACGATGAGCAGTTCTTC. Translation: CATSGLAGENDEQFF.

The chain joins TRBV5-8 to TRBJ1-2; a weak D match, TRBD1 (6 bases). The CDR3 is 17 residues long. The germline CDR1 and CDR2 sequences are SGHTS and YDEGEE. Trimming removed 1 base from V and 4 bases from J, with 20 bases in between. CDR3 bases: TGTGCCAGCAGCTTGTCTCATCGGGACATTCTTGGCTATGGCTACACCTTC. It is translated as CASSLSHRDILGYGYTF.

The V gene is TRBV11-2, the J gene TRBJ1-6; D is undetermined. Trimming left V 0 bases short and J 9 bases short, with 27 bases between. Germline assignment: CDR1 SGHAT and CDR2 FQNNGV. The CDR3 has 20 amino acids. The CDR3 sequence: CASSLDPPQAVPRGRSPLHF. The CDR3 nucleotides are TGTGCCAGCAGCTTAGACCCCCCCCAGGCGGTGCCCCGTGGTCGTTCACCCCTCCACTTT.

The rearrangement joins TRBV28 to TRBJ1-4; D gene uncertain. From germline, CDR1 is MDHEN and CDR2 SYDVKM. Trimming left V 5 bases short and J 11 bases short, with 9 bases between. The CDR3 is made up of 11 amino acids. CDR3 loop: CASSDPPKLFF. The CDR3 DNA reads as TGTGCCAGCAGTGACCCCCCCAAACTGTTTTTT.

This clone has only one observation. The V gene is TRBV19, the J gene TRBJ2-2, with 8 bases lining up with TRBD2. The CDR3 loop spans 14 amino acids. The junction had 4 bases not matched to a gene; V was cut back by 6 bases and J by 4 bases. Germline V CDR1 and CDR2: LNHDA, SQIVND (reference sequence). The CDR3 loop reads CASSHSGATGELFF. As DNA, the CDR3 is TGTGCCAGTAGCCATAGCGGGGCCACCGGGGAGCTGTTTTTT.

The chain is built from TRBV6-5 and TRBJ2-1, with D possibly matching TRBD2 (6 bases). Germline V gene sequence: CDR1 MNHEY, CDR2 SVGAGI. CDR3 length equals 15 residues. The V end lost 7 bases, the J end lost 3 bases, and 16 bases lay between the germline ends. CDR3 bases: TGTGCCAGCACTCAAGGAGGGACGGTCTACAATGAGCAGTTCTTC. Protein sequence: CASTQGGTVYNEQFF.

CDR3 loop: CASSLAHGELFF. CDR3 bases: TGTGCCAGCAGCTTAGCACACGGGGAGCTGTTTTTT. The chain is built from TRBV7-2 and TRBJ2-2; D is undetermined. CDR3 length: 12 amino acids. Trimming cost V 0 bases and J 7 bases, with 3 bases left between them. Germline lookup yields CDR1 SGHTA and CDR2 FQGNSA.

This chain joins TRBV28 and TRBJ1-4, with D maybe TRBD1 (5 bases). V was trimmed by 10 bases and J by 3 bases, leaving 9 bases between them. The CDR3 loop spans 12 amino acids. The germline gives CDR1 MDHEN, CDR2 SYDVKM. This chain's CDR3 is CATGQPNEKLFF. The CDR3 DNA follows: TGTGCCACAGGGCAGCCTAATGAAAAACTGTTTTTT.

The rearrangement joins TRBV6-1 to TRBJ2-5; possible D gene TRBD1, 6 bases. CDR1 is MNHNS and CDR2 is SASEGT in the germline V gene. Trimming took off 2 bases at V and 7 bases at J, with 14 bases between the two ends. The CDR3 extends over 14 amino acids. The CDR3: CASSEHPVQGTQYF. DNA for the CDR3: TGTGCCAGCAGTGAACATCCCGTACAGGGGACCCAGTACTTC.

The chain joins TRBV7-8 to TRBJ2-7, with TRBD2 matching over 16 bases. The CDR3 is 15 amino acids. Trimming removed 4 bases from V and 7 bases from J; junction bases left unmatched: 4. Germline-derived CDR1 and CDR2 are SGHVS and FQNEAQ. The CDR3 nucleotides are TGTGCCAGCAGCTCCGGGACTAGCGGGAGGGAGGAGCAGTACTTC. Translation gives CASSSGTSGREEQYF.

In this sample, this clone turned up once. The chain uses TRBV6-6 and TRBJ2-3; D might be TRBD1 (5 bases). The V end was cut by 8 bases, the J end by 0 bases, with 12 bases between. The CDR3 covers 14 residues. CDR1 and CDR2 (germline): MNHNY, SVGAGI (reference sequence). CDR3 DNA: TGTGCCAGCGGGGCAGGGAAGAGCACAGATACGCAGTATTTT. This codes for CASGAGKSTDTQYF.

This chain connects TRBV5-1 to TRBJ2-7; D may correspond to TRBD1 or TRBD2 (5 bases each). The CDR3 extends over 16 amino acids. The germline V gene encodes CDR1 SGHRS and CDR2 YFSETQ. Trimming shortened V by 4 bases and J by 3 bases, and 20 bases separated the two germline ends. CDR3 DNA sequence: TGCGCCAGCAGCGAAGCCGGGACCCTTGCTATCTACGAGCAGTACTTC. It codes for CASSEAGTLAIYEQYF.

The V call is TRBV4-1, the J call TRBJ1-2; TRBD1 aligns across 7 bases. The V and J ends lost 3 bases and 0 bases, in that order; junction bases with no gene match: 7. CDR3 size: 16 residues. Germline-derived CDR1 and CDR2 are MGHRA and YSYEKL. CDR3 DNA sequence: TGCGCCAGCAGCCAGGCGACAGGGACAGCTAACTATGGCTACACCTTC. Amino acid sequence: CASSQATGTANYGYTF.

The chain links TRBV28 to TRBJ1-1; D unclear. Trimming took 10 bases from V and 1 from J, leaving 10 bases between them. Germline V CDR1 and CDR2: MDHEN, SYDVKM. The CDR3 totals 12 residues. The CDR3 nucleotides read TGTGCCACCGGAGATTCGAACACTGAAGCTTTCTTT. This codes for CATGDSNTEAFF.

The V and J genes are TRBV6-5 and TRBJ2-1, with 8 bases aligning to TRBD1. CDR1 and CDR2 from the germline V gene are MNHEY and SVGAGI. Trimming at V came to 7 bases and at J to 6 bases, leaving 2 bases not matched to a gene. This CDR3 spans 12 amino acids. The CDR3 DNA follows: TGTGCCAGCACTGGACAGGGCAATGAGCAGTTCTTC. This gives the protein CASTGQGNEQFF.

The chain employs TRBV15 and TRBJ1-3; TRBD1 aligns across 8 bases. The CDR3 length is 15 residues. Germline CDR1 is LNHNV and CDR2 is YYDKDF (reference sequence). With 3 bases clipped from V and 3 bases from J, the junction kept 4 bases outside the gene matches. This CDR3 is CATSRDRVLGNTIYF. The CDR3 DNA follows: TGTGCCACCAGCAGGGACAGGGTACTTGGAAACACCATATATTTT.

V is TRBV30 and J is TRBJ2-1; 12 positions agree with TRBD2. V was pared by 1 base and J by 8 bases, with 12 bases of the junction left unmatched. This CDR3 has 17 amino acids. The germline gives CDR1 GTSNPN, CDR2 SVGIG (reference sequence). Here the CDR3 DNA reads TGTGCCTGGAGTGGCTACGGGCTAGCGGGAGGGCCGGATGAGCAGTTCTTC. This sequence encodes CAWSGYGLAGGPDEQFF.

The V and J genes are TRBV6-1 and TRBJ1-5; D gene unclear. The CDR3 spans 13 residues. V lost 3 bases to trimming and J lost 3 bases, with 6 bases between them. In germline, CDR1 is MNHNS, CDR2 SASEGT. The CDR3 spells CASSDLLNQPQHF. As DNA, the CDR3 is TGTGCCAGCAGTGATCTCCTCAATCAGCCCCAGCATTTT.

A few counts support this clone. The J gene is TRBJ2-1, the V gene TRBV11-3; 9 bases map to TRBD2. Germline lookup yields CDR1 SGHNT and CDR2 YENEEA. The CDR3 has 15 amino acids. The V and J ends lost 5 bases and 0 bases, in that order; junction bases with no gene match: 2. This CDR3 reads CASSRAGGSYNEQFF. DNA of the CDR3: TGTGCCAGCAGCCGAGCGGGGGGCTCCTACAATGAGCAGTTCTTC.

J is TRBJ1-2 and V is TRBV4-1; a weak D match, TRBD1 (5 bases). The V end was cut by 3 bases, the J end by 3 bases, with 11 bases between. The germline gives CDR1 MGHRA, CDR2 YSYEKL. The CDR3 runs to 14 residues. The CDR3 region has the DNA TGCGCCAGCAGCCATGTGGGGGATTACTATGGCTACACCTTC. Translation gives CASSHVGDYYGYTF.

In DNA, the CDR3 is TGTGCCAGCAGCCAAGTCACCCCGAGTCTCGGACAGGGGTTTACAACTTACCATTCACCCCTCCACTTT. It translates to CASSQVTPSLGQGFTTYHSPLHF. This chain uses TRBV4-2 with TRBJ1-6; 9 bases match TRBD1. Looked up from germline, CDR1 is LGHNA and CDR2 is YNFKEQ. This CDR3 region has 23 residues. V lost 1 base to trimming and J lost 8 bases; unmatched junction nucleotides: 27.

The chain employs TRBV5-1 and TRBJ1-1; perhaps TRBD1 as D (5 bases). Germline values: CDR1 SGHRS, CDR2 YFSETQ. Trimming stripped 1 base from V and 5 bases from J, with 12 bases between. CDR3 size: 14 residues. The CDR3, as DNA: TGCGCCAGCAGCTTGTGGGGGTACGAGACTGAAGCTTTCTTT. As protein: CASSLWGYETEAFF.

The chain carries TRBV5-6 and TRBJ2-7; D call uncertain. From germline, CDR1 is SGHDT and CDR2 YYEEEE. Trimming pared 4 bases from V and 7 bases from J, leaving 9 bases between. The length of the CDR3 is 11 residues. CDR3 nucleotides: TGTGCCAGCAGCGTCGCGTGGGAGCAGTACTTC. Translated: CASSVAWEQYF.

V and J are TRBV6-6 and TRBJ1-5; D remains ambiguous. The V and J ends lost 0 bases and 7 bases respectively, with 13 bases between them. The CDR3 length is 15 residues. The germline CDR1 and CDR2 sequences are MNHNY and SVGAGI (reference sequence). DNA of the CDR3: TGTGCCAGCAGTTACTCGGACGGTCGGGAGCAGCCCCAGCATTTT. Amino acid sequence: CASSYSDGREQPQHF.

The rearrangement links TRBV2 to TRBJ2-2; D remains unclear. This CDR3 region has 15 residues. Germline CDR1 and CDR2: SNHLY and FYNNEI. Deletions cut 1 base from V and 6 bases from J, with 12 bases between. DNA of the CDR3: TGTGCCAGCAGTGAAGTAGTTCTTCTGGCCGGGGAGCTGTTTTTT. It yields the protein CASSEVVLLAGELFF. The variable domain in full, completed from reference TRBV2 and TRBJ2-2, reads EPEVTQTPSHQVTQMGQEVILRCVPISNHLYFYWYRQILGQKVEFLVSFYNNEISEKSEIFDDQFSVERPDGSNFTLKIRSTKLEDSAMYFCASSEVVLLAGELFFGEGSRLTVL.

CDR3 sequence: CASGRTGGWNSPLHF. Written as DNA, the CDR3 is TGTGCCAGTGGTCGGACAGGGGGATGGAATTCACCCCTCCACTTT. The V gene is TRBV19, the J gene TRBJ1-6, with TRBD1 matching over 10 bases. Germline-derived CDR1 and CDR2 are LNHDA and SQIVND (reference sequence). The J segment lost 7 bases and the V segment lost 8 bases, leaving 8 bases of the junction unmatched. The CDR3 has 15 amino acids.

The chain couples TRBV7-2 to TRBJ2-7; D is undetermined. This CDR3 is built from 14 residues. Trimming shortened V by 2 bases and J by 3 bases, and 11 bases separated the two germline ends. CDR1 and CDR2 from the germline V gene are SGHTA and FQGNSA. CDR3 loop: CASSLLLPGYEQYF. Written as DNA, the CDR3 is TGTGCCAGCAGCTTACTACTACCAGGCTACGAGCAGTACTTC.

In this sample, this clone turned up a few times. J is TRBJ1-6 and V is TRBV6-4; D remains unclear. Between the trimmed V and J ends, which lost 2 bases and 6 bases, there was a span of 8 bases. This CDR3 contains 14 residues. Germline CDR1 and CDR2: MRHNA and SNTAGT. The CDR3 sequence is CASSDEGGNSPLHF. In nucleotides, the CDR3 is TGTGCCAGCAGTGACGAGGGTGGTAATTCACCCCTCCACTTT.

CDR3 DNA sequence: TGTGCCAGCAGCCCCCCCGTATCAGCCGGGACCCAGTACTTC. It specifies CASSPPVSAGTQYF. This chain uses TRBV7-9 with TRBJ2-5; D gene ambiguous. Germline CDR1 and CDR2: SEHNR and FQNEAQ (reference sequence). This CDR3 is built from 14 residues. The V end lost 5 bases, the J end lost 7 bases, and 17 bases lay between the germline ends.

The table lists this clone with a count of one. The chain is built from TRBV5-6 and TRBJ2-7, with TRBD2 identical over 8 bases. The germline V gene encodes CDR1 SGHDT and CDR2 YYEEEE. With V trimmed by 1 base and J by 4 bases, 7 bases remained unmatched. The CDR3 runs to 15 residues. CDR3 loop: CASSLRGSGIYEQYF. The CDR3 nucleotides are TGTGCCAGCAGCTTGCGGGGTAGCGGGATATACGAGCAGTACTTC.